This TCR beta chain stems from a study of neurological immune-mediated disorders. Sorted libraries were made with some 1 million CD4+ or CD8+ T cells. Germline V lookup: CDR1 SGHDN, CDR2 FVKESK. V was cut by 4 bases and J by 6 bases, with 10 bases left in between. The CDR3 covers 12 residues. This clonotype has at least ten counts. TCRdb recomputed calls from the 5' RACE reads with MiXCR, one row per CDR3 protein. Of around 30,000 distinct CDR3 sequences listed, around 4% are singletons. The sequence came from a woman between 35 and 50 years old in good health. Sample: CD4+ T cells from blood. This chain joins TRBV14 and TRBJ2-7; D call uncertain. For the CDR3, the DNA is TGTGCCAGCAGCCCATCCTATGTCGAGCAGTACTTC. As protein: CASSPSYVEQYF.